Below are 12 T cell receptor beta chains sequenced from a single sample in a study of early T cells in non-severe SARS-CoV-2 infection. Each CDR3 protein gets one entry after TCRdb re-called the 5' RACE reads with MiXCR. The data show 45,000 to 65,000 distinct CDR3 sequences, with about 9.7% seen just once and around 4% held by the top ten. What was sequenced was whole blood. Receptor source: an adult who was a healthcare worker with PCR-confirmed SARS-CoV-2 infection or an uninfected control (not recorded which).

This clonotype showed up just a few times. The chain employs TRBV5-1 and TRBJ1-1; D ambiguous. From germline, CDR1 is SGHRS and CDR2 YFSETQ. Between the trimmed V and J ends, which lost 0 bases and 5 bases, there was a span of 5 bases. This CDR3 is built from 12 residues. CDR3 protein: CASSLGWTEAFF. In DNA form, the CDR3 reads TGCGCCAGCAGCTTGGGGTGGACTGAAGCTTTCTTT.

This clonotype was recorded many times. This chain joins TRBV7-2 and TRBJ2-2; no clear D. The CDR3 totals 15 residues. With 3 bases removed from V and 0 bases from J, the gap between germline ends came to 8 bases. The germline V gene encodes CDR1 SGHTA and CDR2 FQGNSA. CDR3 loop: CASSFRQTNTGELFF. The DNA of the CDR3 is TGTGCCAGCAGCTTCAGGCAGACGAACACCGGGGAGCTGTTTTTT.

This clonotype was counted many times. This sequence joins TRBV10-1 and TRBJ2-3; 10 positions match TRBD2. Germline CDR1 and CDR2: WNHNN and SYGVQD (reference sequence). The J segment lost 1 base and the V segment lost 4 bases, leaving 5 bases of the junction unmatched. This CDR3 contains 16 residues. CDR3 in amino acids: CASSVQGLAGTDTQYF. The CDR3, as DNA: TGCGCCAGCAGTGTCCAAGGACTAGCGGGCACAGATACGCAGTATTTT.

This clonotype was seen ten or more times. This chain links TRBV12-3 or TRBV12-4 with TRBJ2-2, with 7 nucleotides matching TRBD2. Trimming removed 5 bases from V and 1 base from J; junction bases left unmatched: 13. This CDR3 is 18 amino acids long. CDR3 region: CASSLGLHPAMNTGELFF. Here the CDR3 DNA reads TGTGCCAGCAGTCTGGGACTACACCCTGCAATGAACACCGGGGAGCTGTTTTTT.

The chain joins TRBV19 to TRBJ2-1; TRBD2 matches at 12 bases. Germline trimming cut 6 bases from V and 4 bases from J; bases unmatched to any gene: 4. The CDR3 runs 15 residues. Germline V lookup: CDR1 LNHDA, CDR2 SQIVND (reference sequence). Written as DNA, the CDR3 is TGTGCCAGTAGGACTAGCGGGGGACATTACAATGAGCAGTTCTTC. It yields the protein CASRTSGGHYNEQFF. Full variable domain (missing parts from reference TRBV19 and TRBJ2-1): DGGITQSPKYLFRKEGQNVTLSCEQNLNHDAMYWYRQDPGQGLRLIYYSQIVNDFQKGDIAEGYSVSREKKESFPLTVTSAQKNPTAFYLCASRTSGGHYNEQFFGPGTRLTVL.

This clonotype has at least ten counts. The V and J genes are TRBV20-1 and TRBJ2-3, with D perhaps matching TRBD2 (5 bases). Deletions cut 1 base from V and 8 bases from J, with 19 bases between. Germline V gene sequence: CDR1 DFQATT, CDR2 SNEGSKA (reference sequence). This CDR3 is built from 15 residues. This CDR3 is CSARVTGDYLGTQYF. DNA of the CDR3: TGCAGTGCTAGAGTTACTGGAGACTACCTAGGTACGCAGTATTTT.

This clonotype was seen at least ten times. This chain joins TRBV7-8 and TRBJ1-5, with no clear D. The CDR3 runs to 13 residues. Per germline, CDR1 SGHVS and CDR2 FQNEAQ. The germline V and J ends were trimmed by 8 bases and 0 bases, with 8 bases remaining between them. Here the CDR3 DNA reads TGTGCCAGCTCGACGGATAGCAATCAGCCCCAGCATTTT. It is translated as CASSTDSNQPQHF.

This rearrangement joins TRBV7-2 to TRBJ2-5; tentatively, D is TRBD2 (5 bases). The V gene's germline CDR1 is SGHTA and CDR2 FQGNSA. Trimming pared 4 bases from V and 7 bases from J, leaving 13 bases between. The CDR3 totals 13 residues. CDR3 amino acids: CASSSTHRGTQYF. In DNA, the CDR3 is TGTGCCAGCAGCTCAACCCACCGGGGGACCCAGTACTTC.

This clonotype came up many times. The CDR3 nucleotides read TGTGCCAGCAGGACCACGAGGACAGGGAATGGTGGCTACACCTTC. Its translation is CASRTTRTGNGGYTF. The chain couples TRBV27 to TRBJ1-2; 8 bases fit TRBD1. CDR1 is MNHEY, CDR2 SMNVEV, per germline (reference sequence). V dropped 6 bases and J dropped 7; count of bases not matched to a gene: 13. This CDR3 is 15 amino acids long.

The rearrangement links TRBV20-1 to TRBJ2-5, with unresolved D. This CDR3 has 12 residues. Germline-derived CDR1 and CDR2 are DFQATT and SNEGSKA (reference sequence). The CDR3 loop is CSLHRPQETQYF. Here the CDR3 DNA reads TGCAGCCTCCATAGACCGCAAGAGACCCAGTACTTC.

In its sample, this clonotype was seen many times. V usage is TRBV6-5 and J usage is TRBJ2-2; maybe TRBD1 (5 bases). V dropped 6 bases and J dropped 5 bases, with 13 bases sitting between them. This CDR3 has 14 amino acids. Germline assignment: CDR1 MNHEY and CDR2 SVGAGI. The CDR3 reads CASRIRVWTGELFF. The CDR3 DNA sequence: TGTGCCAGCAGGATCAGGGTTTGGACCGGGGAGCTGTTTTTT.

The sample holds a few counts of this clonotype. The rearrangement links TRBV10-3 to TRBJ2-7; D not certain. Germline CDR1 reads ENHRY; CDR2 reads SYGVKD. The CDR3 is 11 amino acids. Deletions cut 3 bases from V and 6 bases from J, with 6 bases between. The CDR3 loop is CAISDLSEQYF. CDR3 DNA: TGTGCCATCAGTGATTTATCCGAGCAGTACTTC.